This T cell receptor beta chain emerged from a study of T cells in Graves' hyperthyroidism and ophthalmopathy. This clonotype was recorded many times. Antigen specificity is unknown. Patients were aged 18 to 65, had disease duration under 2 months, and had newly diagnosed hyperthyroidism. Clinical symptoms, serum thyroxine, TRAb, thyroid ultrasound and orbital computed tomography established diagnosis. TCR beta CDR3 regions were amplified from RNA. The HTBI set primed first-round TCR CDR3 RT-PCR. TCRdb independently ran MiXCR on the multiplex PCR reads; one entry per CDR3 protein. Of about 580,000 distinct CDR3 sequences in the sample, 35% to 55% were seen once. Study results and limitations: The model anticipated ophthalmopathy a median around six months pre-onset. A model of 13 V-J pairs discriminated ophthalmopathy from stable hyperthyroidism.

This TCR was recovered from a young woman with Graves' hyperthyroidism. Sequenced sample: peripheral blood or thyroid tissue (not recorded which).

DNA of the CDR3: TGTGCTAGTGGTTTGGATCATCAAGAGACCCAGTACTTC. Its protein is CASGLDHQETQYF. The chain carries TRBV12-5 and TRBJ2-5, with D unclear. CDR1 and CDR2 from the germline V gene are LGHNT and FRNRAP. The ends were cut back, 1 base at V and 2 bases at J, with 5 bases in the middle. The CDR3 extends over 13 amino acids. Using reference TRBV12-5 and TRBJ2-5 for the parts outside the CDR3, the full variable domain is DARVTQTPRHKVTEMGQEVTMRCQPILGHNTVFWYRQTMMQGLELLAYFRNRAPLDDSGMPKDRFSAEMPDATLATLKIQPSEPRDSAVYFCASGLDHQETQYFGPGTRLLVL.